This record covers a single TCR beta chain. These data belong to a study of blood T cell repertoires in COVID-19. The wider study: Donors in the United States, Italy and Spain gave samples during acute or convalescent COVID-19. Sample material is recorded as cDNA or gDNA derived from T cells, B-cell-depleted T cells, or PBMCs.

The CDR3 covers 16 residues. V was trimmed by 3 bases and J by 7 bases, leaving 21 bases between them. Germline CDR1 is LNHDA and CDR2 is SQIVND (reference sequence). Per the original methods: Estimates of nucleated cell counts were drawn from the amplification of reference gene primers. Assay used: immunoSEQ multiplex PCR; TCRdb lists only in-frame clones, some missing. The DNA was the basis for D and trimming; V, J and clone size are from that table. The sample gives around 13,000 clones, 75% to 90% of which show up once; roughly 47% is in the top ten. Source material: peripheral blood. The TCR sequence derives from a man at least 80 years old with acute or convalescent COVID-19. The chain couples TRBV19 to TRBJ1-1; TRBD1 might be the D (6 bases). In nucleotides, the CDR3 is TGTGCCAGTAGTATGGGGGCAGGGTCGCTAGGGGGTGAAGCTTTCTTT. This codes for CASSMGAGSLGGEAFF.